The source of this T cell receptor beta chain is a study of T cell repertoires in aging, cancer and after chemotherapy. Multiplex touch-down PCR with TRB-A/B primers amplified rearranged V-D-J TRB sequences. TCRdb fed the multiplex PCR reads into MiXCR, producing one record per CDR3 protein. The sample has roughly 4,600 distinct CDR3 sequences; 20% to 25% are singletons. This clonotype was detected only a few times. Peripheral blood genomic DNA, not sorted cells or RNA, was the template. The V gene end was trimmed by 0 bases and the J gene end by 4 bases; junction bases not matched to a gene: 15. Germline CDR1 and CDR2: SGHRS and YFSETQ. The CDR3 runs to 19 residues.

V and J are TRBV5-1 and TRBJ2-3; 9 nucleotides agree with TRBD2. Sequencing used blood. The receptor's source is a human donor in good health. The donor label of this sample is uncertain. Here the CDR3 DNA reads TGCGCCAGCAGCTTGGGTCAGCCAGCGGGAGGCACAGTTGCAGATACGCAGTATTTT. It specifies CASSLGQPAGGTVADTQYF.